Listed below are T cell receptor beta chains from one sample, sequenced in a study of Graves' ophthalmopathy and Graves' hyperthyroidism. TCRdb re-derived calls from the multiplex PCR reads in MiXCR, one entry per CDR3 protein. In the table there are hundreds of thousands of distinct CDR3 sequences, roughly 21% of which are singletons. Sequencing used peripheral blood. These receptor sequences come from a woman under 30 with stable Graves' hyperthyroidism. Both conserved end residues are part of each CDR3. A D gene is named only where the DNA matches it firmly. Rows give clone size only sometimes, using once, few, many, or a class for an expanded clone.

clone_size d_call j_call v_call cdr3_nt cdr3_aa
many TRBD1 TRBJ1-1 TRBV4-1 TGCGCCAGCAGAGAGACAGGGGGCAGGGGTGAAGCTTTCTTT CASRETGGRGEAFF
few . TRBJ2-2 TRBV12-3/TRBV12-4 TGTGCCAGCAGTCCTCTGTATCCCGGGAACACCGGGGAGCTGTTTTTT CASSPLYPGNTGELFF
many . TRBJ1-5 TRBV18 TGTGCCAGCTCACCCCCTTATAGCAATCAGCCCCAGCATTTT CASSPPYSNQPQHF
many . TRBJ1-1 TRBV29-1 TGCAGCGCCGCACGGGCTAACACTGAAGCTTTCTTT CSAARANTEAFF
many . TRBJ1-2 TRBV18 TGTGCCAGCTCACCCGGGCCCAAAGGCAACTATGGCTACACCTTC CASSPGPKGNYGYTF
. TRBD1 TRBJ2-7 TRBV10-3 TGTGCAATCAGGGTGACAGGGGGCACTTACGAGCAGTACTTC CAIRVTGGTYEQYF
many . TRBJ1-1 TRBV28 TGTGCCAGCGGGAGTGGGGTGAACACTGAAGCTTTCTTT CASGSGVNTEAFF
many . TRBJ2-7 TRBV24-1 TGTGCCACCAGTGATGCCTCAGGGGGGGACGAGCAGTACTTC CATSDASGGDEQYF
few . TRBJ1-6 TRBV27 TGTGCCAGCAGTTTGGTACAGGCCGATTCACCCCTCCACTTT CASSLVQADSPLHF
. . TRBJ1-1 TRBV6-1 TGTGCCAGCAGTGAAAATAGGGGCTTGAACACTGAAGCTTTCTTT CASSENRGLNTEAFF
. . TRBJ2-7 TRBV7-2 TGTGCCAGCAGCTTCGGGGCAGGTCTCGAGCAGTACTTC CASSFGAGLEQYF
many . TRBJ1-1 TRBV25-1 TGTGCCAGCAGTGATATCGCCTCCGGGACGGATTTTAACACTGAAGCTTTCTTT CASSDIASGTDFNTEAFF
many . TRBJ2-5 TRBV7-9 TGTGCCAGCACCGGGGATGGTTGGGGGAAGACCCAGTACTTC CASTGDGWGKTQYF
many . TRBJ1-5 TRBV7-2 TGTGCCAGCAGCTTAGCGCTTTTGTTTGAGGGCAATCAGCCCCAGCATTTT CASSLALLFEGNQPQHF
. . TRBJ1-5 TRBV11-2 TGTGCCAGCAGCTTCCGGAGGGAGCCCCAGCATTTT CASSFRREPQHF
once TRBD2 TRBJ2-7 TRBV20-1 TGCAGTGCTTACTGGACTAGCGGATCCTACGAGCAGTACTTC CSAYWTSGSYEQYF
. TRBD1 TRBJ2-7 TRBV12-3/TRBV12-4 TGTGCCAGCAACGCCGGGACAGAGGGTTGGGGCGAGCAGTACTTC CASNAGTEGWGEQYF
many . TRBJ2-5 TRBV11-2 TGTGCCAGCAGCTTCCCCCTCGGGGAAGAGACCCAGTACTTC CASSFPLGEETQYF
many . TRBJ1-5 TRBV11-2 TGTGCCAGCAGCTCCAACAATCAGCCCCAGCATTTT CASSSNNQPQHF
many . TRBJ1-2 TRBV20-1 TGCAGTGCTAGGGGGGCCTATGGCTACACCTTC CSARGAYGYTF
. . TRBJ1-1 TRBV7-9 TGTGCCAGCAGAGGGGGACTTAACACTGAAGCTTTCTTT CASRGGLNTEAFF
many . TRBJ2-7 TRBV10-3 TGTGCCATCAGAGCAACAGGGAGCTCCTACGAGCAGTACTTC CAIRATGSSYEQYF
many . TRBJ2-7 TRBV20-1 TGCAGTGCTAGAGATAGGGACCGAAGCCCAGAGCAGTACTTC CSARDRDRSPEQYF